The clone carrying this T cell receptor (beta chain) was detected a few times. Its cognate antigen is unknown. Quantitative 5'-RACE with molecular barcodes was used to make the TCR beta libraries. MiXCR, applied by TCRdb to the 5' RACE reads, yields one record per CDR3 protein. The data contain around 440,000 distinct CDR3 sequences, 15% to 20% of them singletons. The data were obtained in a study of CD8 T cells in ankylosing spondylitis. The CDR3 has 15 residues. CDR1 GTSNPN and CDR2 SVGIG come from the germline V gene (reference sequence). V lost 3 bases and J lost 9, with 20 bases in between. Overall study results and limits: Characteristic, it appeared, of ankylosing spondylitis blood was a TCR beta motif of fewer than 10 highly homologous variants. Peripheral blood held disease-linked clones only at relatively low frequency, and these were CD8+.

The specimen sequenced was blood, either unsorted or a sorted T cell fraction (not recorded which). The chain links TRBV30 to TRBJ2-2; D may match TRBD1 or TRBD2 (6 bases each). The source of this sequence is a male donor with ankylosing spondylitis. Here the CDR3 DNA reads TGTGCCTGGAGGCCAAGTCCGGGGGCCCACCGGGAGCTGTTTTTT. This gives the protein CAWRPSPGAHRELFF.